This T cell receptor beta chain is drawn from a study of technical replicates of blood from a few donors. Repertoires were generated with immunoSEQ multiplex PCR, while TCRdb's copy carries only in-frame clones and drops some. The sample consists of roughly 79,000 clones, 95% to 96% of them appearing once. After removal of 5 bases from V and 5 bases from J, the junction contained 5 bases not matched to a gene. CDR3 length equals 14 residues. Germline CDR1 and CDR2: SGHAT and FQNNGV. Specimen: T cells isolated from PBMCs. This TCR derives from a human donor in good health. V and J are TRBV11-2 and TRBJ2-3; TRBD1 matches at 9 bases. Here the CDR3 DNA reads TGTGCCAGCAGCCCGGACAGGGGTATAGATACGCAGTATTTT. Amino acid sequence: CASSPDRGIDTQYF.